This record covers a single T cell receptor beta chain. Its specificity is not known. This record comes from a study of OX40 agonist ivuxolimab in advanced cancers. Study outcomes and limitations: Also showing low normalized T-cell clonal expansion were some of the nonresponders. Mean expanded clone counts were higher in CD8+ than CD4+ T cells. At 0.1 to 3.0 mg/kg, clonal expansion of CD4+ and CD8+ blood T cells had occurred by week 6.

TCRdb keeps only in-frame clones here, not all; method: immunoSEQ multiplex PCR. Altogether some 12,000 clones are present, just under 75% being singletons, with the ten largest covering approximately 30%. CDR1 is LGHNA and CDR2 is YSLEER in the germline V gene. This CDR3 is built from 18 residues. Trimming removed 0 bases from V and 2 bases from J; junction bases left unmatched: 8. The sequencing here drew on CD4+ or CD8+ T cells sorted from blood, taken in a trial of the OX40 agonist ivuxolimab. This TCR came from an adult with an advanced solid tumor such as melanoma, head and neck, liver or kidney cancer. The chain combines TRBV4-3 with TRBJ2-1, with 9 bases aligning to TRBD2. The CDR3, as DNA: TGCGCCAGCAGCCAAGAGTTTGAGCGGGGGGTGGCCTACAATGAGCAGTTCTTC. This sequence encodes CASSQEFERGVAYNEQFF.